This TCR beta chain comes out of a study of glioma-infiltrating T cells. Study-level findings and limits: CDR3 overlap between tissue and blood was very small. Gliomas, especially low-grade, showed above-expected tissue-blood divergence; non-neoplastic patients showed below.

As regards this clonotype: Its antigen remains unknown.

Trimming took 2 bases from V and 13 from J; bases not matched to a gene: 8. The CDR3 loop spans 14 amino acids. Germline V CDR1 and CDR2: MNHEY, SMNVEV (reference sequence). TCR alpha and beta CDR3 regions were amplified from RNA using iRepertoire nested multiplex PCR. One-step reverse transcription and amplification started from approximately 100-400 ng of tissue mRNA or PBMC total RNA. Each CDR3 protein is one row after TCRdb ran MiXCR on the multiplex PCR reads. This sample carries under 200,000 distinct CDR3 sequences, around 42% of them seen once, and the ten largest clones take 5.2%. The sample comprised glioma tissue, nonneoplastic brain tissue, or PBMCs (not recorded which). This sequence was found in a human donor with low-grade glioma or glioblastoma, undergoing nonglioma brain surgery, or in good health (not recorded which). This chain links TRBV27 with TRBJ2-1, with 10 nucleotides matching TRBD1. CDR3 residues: CASSLRDRGRKQFF. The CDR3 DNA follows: TGTGCCAGCAGTTTACGGGACAGGGGAAGAAAACAGTTCTTC.